The clone carrying this TCR beta chain has only a few counts. This CDR3 comprises 15 residues. V shed 1 base and J shed 0 bases, with 9 bases lying between them. Germline values: CDR1 MNHEY, CDR2 SVGAGI. Using immunoSEQ multiplex PCR, the repertoire was profiled, and TCRdb retains in-frame clones only, with some absent. Among 150,000 or so clones listed, around 84% were seen once. This record comes from a study of blood T cell repertoires in COVID-19. Study in general: The analysed material was cDNA or gDNA that came from T cells, B-cell-depleted T cells, or PBMCs.

Adults between roughly 18 and 90 years of age took part from some 25 US areas. Sequencing used PBMCs or T cells enriched from blood (not recorded which). The receptor was isolated from a man between 35 and 55 years old who had recovered from COVID-19. J is TRBJ1-1 and V is TRBV6-5; D not certain. The CDR3 here is CASSYWRGMNTEAFF. The CDR3 nucleotides read TGTGCCAGCAGTTACTGGAGAGGAATGAACACTGAAGCTTTCTTT.